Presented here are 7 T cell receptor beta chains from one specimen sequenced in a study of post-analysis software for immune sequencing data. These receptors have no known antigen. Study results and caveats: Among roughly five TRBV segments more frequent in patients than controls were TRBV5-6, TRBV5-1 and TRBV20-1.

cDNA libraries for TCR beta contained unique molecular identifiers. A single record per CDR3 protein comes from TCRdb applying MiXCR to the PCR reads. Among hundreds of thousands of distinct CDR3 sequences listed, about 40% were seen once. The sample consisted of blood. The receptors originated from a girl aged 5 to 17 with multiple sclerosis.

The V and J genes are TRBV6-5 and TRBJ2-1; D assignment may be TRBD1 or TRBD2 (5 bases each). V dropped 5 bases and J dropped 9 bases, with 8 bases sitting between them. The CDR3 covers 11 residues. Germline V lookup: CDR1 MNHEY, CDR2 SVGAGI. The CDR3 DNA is TGTGCCAGCAGTGATGGGGGTGAGCAGTTCTTC. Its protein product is CASSDGGEQFF.

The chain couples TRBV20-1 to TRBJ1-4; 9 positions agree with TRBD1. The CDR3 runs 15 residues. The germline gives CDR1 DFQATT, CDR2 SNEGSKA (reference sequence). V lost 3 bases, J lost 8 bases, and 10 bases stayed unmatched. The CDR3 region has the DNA TGCAGTGCTAGGGGAACAGGGGGCGGCGGAGAAAAACTGTTTTTT. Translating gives CSARGTGGGGEKLFF.

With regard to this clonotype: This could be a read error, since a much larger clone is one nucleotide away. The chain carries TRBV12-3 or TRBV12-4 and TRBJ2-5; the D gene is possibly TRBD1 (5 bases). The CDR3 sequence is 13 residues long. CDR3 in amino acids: CTSSRTYQETQYF. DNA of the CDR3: TGTACCAGCAGCCGGACATACCAAGAGACCCAGTACTTC.

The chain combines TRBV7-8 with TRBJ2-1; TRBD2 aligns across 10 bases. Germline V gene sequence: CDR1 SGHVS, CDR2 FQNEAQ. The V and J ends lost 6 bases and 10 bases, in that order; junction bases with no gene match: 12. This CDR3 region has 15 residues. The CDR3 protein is CASRPGLAVEVEQFF. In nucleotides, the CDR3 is TGTGCCAGCAGACCAGGACTAGCGGTTGAGGTGGAGCAGTTCTTC.

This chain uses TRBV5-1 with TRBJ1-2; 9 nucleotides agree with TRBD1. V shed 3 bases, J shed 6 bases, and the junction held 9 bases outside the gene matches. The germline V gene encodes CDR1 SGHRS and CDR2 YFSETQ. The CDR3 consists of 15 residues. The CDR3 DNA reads TGCGCCAGCAGCTGGGGACCGACAGGGGGAGATGGCTACACCTTC. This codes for CASSWGPTGGDGYTF.

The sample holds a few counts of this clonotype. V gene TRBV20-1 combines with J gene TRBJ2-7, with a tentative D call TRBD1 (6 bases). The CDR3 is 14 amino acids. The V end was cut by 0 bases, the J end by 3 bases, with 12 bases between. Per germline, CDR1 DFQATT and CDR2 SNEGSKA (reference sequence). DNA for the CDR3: TGCAGTGCTAGAGACAGGGGAGTAAGCTACGAGCAGTACTTC. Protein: CSARDRGVSYEQYF.

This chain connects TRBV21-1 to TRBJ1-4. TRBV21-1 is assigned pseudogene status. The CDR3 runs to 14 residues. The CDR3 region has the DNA TGTGCCAGGCTGTTCGAGGGAGCCACGGAGGTGCTGTTTTTT. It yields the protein CARLFEGATEVLFF.